This TCR beta chain was identified in a study of identical twins. The CDR3 is made up of 21 amino acids. The germline V gene encodes CDR1 LNHNV and CDR2 YYDKDF (reference sequence). V was pared by 1 base and J by 1 base, with 20 bases of the junction left unmatched. TCRdb fed the 5' RACE reads into MiXCR, producing one record per CDR3 protein. This table has 250,000 to 350,000 distinct CDR3 sequences, roughly 9.7% appearing once. This sample was shared with a second study, whose subject was yellow fever vaccine responses in identical twins. That paper notes: After vaccination, twins' T cell response reportedly seemed partly convergent, partly personalized.

The clonotype comes from a woman between 18 and 29 years old in good health. The sample consisted of CD8+ T cells sorted from blood. The chain recombines TRBV15 with TRBJ2-3, with TRBD2 identical over 7 bases. CDR3 DNA sequence: TGTGCCACCAGCAGAGGCCGAGGACTGAGCGGGGCCCGGTTAGGCACAGATACGCAGTATTTT. As protein: CATSRGRGLSGARLGTDTQYF.